The clone carrying this TCR beta chain was seen ten or more times. Its antigen is as yet unknown. MiXCR, applied by TCRdb to the RACE reads, yields one record per CDR3 protein. The sample has more than 65,000 distinct CDR3 sequences; approximately 10% are singletons. This record belongs to a study of human T cells and chemical hapten exposure. At the level of the study: 2% DPC was applied to around 2 cm by around 2 cm of upper inner arm skin for sensitization. Mostly female, the patients presented with alopecia areata, totalis or universalis. Findings and limits, study-wide: Compared with pre-sensitization or healthy control sets, expanded TCRs clustered more.

In germline, CDR1 is MDHEN, CDR2 SYDVKM. The CDR3 contains 14 residues. V lost 4 bases, J lost 1 base, and 11 bases lay in between. This sample's time point: patch test 1, 2 weeks after DPC sensitization. Indicated treatment: therapeutic diphenylcyclopropenone sensitization with weekly scalp DPC. Alopecia patients between 18 and 70 years old and suitable for DPC were used as donors. The sample consisted of whole blood, taken in connection with sensitization to the hapten diphenylcyclopropenone (DPC). The chain employs TRBV28 and TRBJ2-7; the D gene could be TRBD1 or TRBD2 (7 bases each). The sequence was collected from a woman aged 50 to 65 with alopecia areata. Some clones in this sample may be carry-over from other donors' samples. DNA for the CDR3: TGTGCCAGCAGTTATCAGGGGGGGTCCTACGAGCAGTACTTC. Amino acids: CASSYQGGSYEQYF.